Given below is one T cell receptor beta chain in context. Antigen specificity is unknown. The data are from a study of Ad26.COV2.S vaccination and SARS-CoV-2 variants. Background on the study: In the study, Ad26.COV2.S was injected intramuscularly once, or twice 56 days apart.

Stated treatment: around 19 received Ad26.COV2.S at low or high dose, single or two shots; 5 received placebo; per-sample allocation not given. Collection of samples fell on day 63 after the first vaccine or placebo injection. The study, taken as a whole, reports: Relative to placebo recipients, vaccine recipients exhibited elevated spike-specific TCR breadth.

Clones were sequenced by immunoSEQ multiplex PCR, and TCRdb holds only the in-frame ones, with some missing. The sample includes roughly 300,000 clones, more than 85% of them seen just once. This CDR3 spans 14 amino acids. V was clipped by 4 bases and J by 1 base, with 7 bases between them. Germline V gene data show CDR1 as ENHRY and CDR2 as SYGVKD. The rearrangement uses TRBV10-3 and TRBJ1-4; tentative D call: TRBD1 (6 bases). The sequence came from a person between 18 and 65 years old who received the Ad26.COV2.S COVID-19 vaccine or a placebo. The source was peripheral blood, collected in a trial of Ad26.COV2.S vaccine versus placebo. CDR3 region: CAISAQGTNEKLFF. As DNA, the CDR3 is TGTGCCATCAGTGCACAGGGAACTAATGAAAAACTGTTTTTT.